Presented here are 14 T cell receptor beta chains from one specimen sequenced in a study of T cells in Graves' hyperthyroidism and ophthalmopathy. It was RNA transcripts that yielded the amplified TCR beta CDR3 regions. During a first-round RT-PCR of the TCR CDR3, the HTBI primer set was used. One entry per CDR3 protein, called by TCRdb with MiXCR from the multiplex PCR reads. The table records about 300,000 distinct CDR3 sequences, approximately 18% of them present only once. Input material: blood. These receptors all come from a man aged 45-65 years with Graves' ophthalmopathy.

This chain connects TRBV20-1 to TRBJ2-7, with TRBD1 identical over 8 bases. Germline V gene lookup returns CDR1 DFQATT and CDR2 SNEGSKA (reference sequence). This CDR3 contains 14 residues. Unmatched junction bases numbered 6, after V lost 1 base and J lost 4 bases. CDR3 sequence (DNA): TGCAGTGCTAGAGGCGGGCAGGGGGCTTACGAGCAGTACTTC. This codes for CSARGGQGAYEQYF.

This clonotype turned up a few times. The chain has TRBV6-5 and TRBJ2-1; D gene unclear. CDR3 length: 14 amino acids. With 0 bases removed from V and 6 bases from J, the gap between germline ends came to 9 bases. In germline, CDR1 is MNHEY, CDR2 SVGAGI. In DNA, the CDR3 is TGTGCCAGCAGTTACTCGGGATCCGGCAATGAGCAGTTCTTC. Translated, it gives CASSYSGSGNEQFF.

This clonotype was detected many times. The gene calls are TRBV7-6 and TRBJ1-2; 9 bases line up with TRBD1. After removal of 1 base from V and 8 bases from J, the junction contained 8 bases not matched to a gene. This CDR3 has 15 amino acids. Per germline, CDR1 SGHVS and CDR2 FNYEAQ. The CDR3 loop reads CASSLDATGGNGYTF. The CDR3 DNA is TGTGCCAGCAGCTTAGATGCGACAGGGGGTAACGGCTACACCTTC.

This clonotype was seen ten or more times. The CDR3, as DNA: TGTGCCACCAGTGCCCCGGGGCAGGGGGCCGGGATTGATGGCTACACCTTC. It codes for CATSAPGQGAGIDGYTF. The rearrangement uses TRBV24-1 and TRBJ1-2, with 8 bases fitting TRBD1. The CDR3 is made up of 17 amino acids. Germline assignment: CDR1 KGHDR and CDR2 SFDVKD. The J segment lost 6 bases and the V segment lost 5 bases, leaving 16 bases of the junction unmatched.

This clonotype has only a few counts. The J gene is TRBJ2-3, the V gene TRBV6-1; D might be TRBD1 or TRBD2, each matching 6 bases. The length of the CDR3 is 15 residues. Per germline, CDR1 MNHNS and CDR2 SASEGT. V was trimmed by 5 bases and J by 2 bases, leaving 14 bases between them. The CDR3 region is CASSLRRGDTDTQYF. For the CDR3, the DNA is TGTGCCAGCAGTCTTAGGAGGGGGGACACAGATACGCAGTATTTT.

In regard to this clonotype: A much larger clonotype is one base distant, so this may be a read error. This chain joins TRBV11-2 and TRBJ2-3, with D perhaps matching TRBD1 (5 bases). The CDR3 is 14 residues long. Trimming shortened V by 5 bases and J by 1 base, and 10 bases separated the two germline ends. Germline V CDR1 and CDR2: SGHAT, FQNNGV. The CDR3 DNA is TGTGCCAGCAGCCCCGAGACAGGCACAGATACGCAGTATTTT. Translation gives CASSPETGTDTQYF.

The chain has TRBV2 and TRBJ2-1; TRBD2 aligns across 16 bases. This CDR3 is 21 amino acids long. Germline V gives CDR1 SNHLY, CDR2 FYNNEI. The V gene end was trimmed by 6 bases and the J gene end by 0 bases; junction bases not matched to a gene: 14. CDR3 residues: CASRSNPGLAGGRSSYNEQFF. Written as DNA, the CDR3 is TGTGCCAGCAGGTCGAACCCGGGACTAGCGGGAGGGCGGAGCTCCTACAATGAGCAGTTCTTC.

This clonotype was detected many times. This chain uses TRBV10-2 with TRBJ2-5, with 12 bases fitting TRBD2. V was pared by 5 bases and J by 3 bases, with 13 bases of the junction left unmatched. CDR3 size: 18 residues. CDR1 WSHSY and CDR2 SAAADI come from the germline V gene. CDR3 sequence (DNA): TGCGCCAGCAGTTCTAGCGGGAGGGCCTATCCCCTAGAAGAGACCCAGTACTTC. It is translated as CASSSSGRAYPLEETQYF.

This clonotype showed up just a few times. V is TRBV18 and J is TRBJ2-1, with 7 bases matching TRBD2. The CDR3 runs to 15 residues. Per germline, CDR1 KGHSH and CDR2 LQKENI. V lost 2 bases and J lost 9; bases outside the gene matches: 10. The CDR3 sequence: CASSPKGGSGIEQFF. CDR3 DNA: TGTGCCAGCTCACCAAAAGGCGGGAGTGGTATTGAGCAGTTCTTC.

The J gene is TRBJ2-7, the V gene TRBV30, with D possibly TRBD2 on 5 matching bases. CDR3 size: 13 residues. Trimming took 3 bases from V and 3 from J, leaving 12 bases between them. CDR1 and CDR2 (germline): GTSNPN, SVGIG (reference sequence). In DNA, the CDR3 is TGTGCCTGGAGGATTACTGGACTCTACGAGCAGTACTTC. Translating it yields CAWRITGLYEQYF.

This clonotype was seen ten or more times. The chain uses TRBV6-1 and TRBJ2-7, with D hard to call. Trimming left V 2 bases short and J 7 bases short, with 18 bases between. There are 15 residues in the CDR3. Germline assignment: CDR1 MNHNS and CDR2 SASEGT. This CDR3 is CASSEMGRAGPEQYF. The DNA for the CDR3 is TGTGCCAGCAGTGAAATGGGTCGGGCCGGACCGGAGCAGTACTTC.

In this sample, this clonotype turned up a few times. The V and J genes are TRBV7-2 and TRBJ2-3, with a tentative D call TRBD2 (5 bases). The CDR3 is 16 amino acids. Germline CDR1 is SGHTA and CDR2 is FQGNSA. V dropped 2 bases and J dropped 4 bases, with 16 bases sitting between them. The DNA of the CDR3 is TGTGCCAGCAGCTTAAGATTGGGAGCGAGGGCAGATACGCAGTATTTT. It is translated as CASSLRLGARADTQYF.

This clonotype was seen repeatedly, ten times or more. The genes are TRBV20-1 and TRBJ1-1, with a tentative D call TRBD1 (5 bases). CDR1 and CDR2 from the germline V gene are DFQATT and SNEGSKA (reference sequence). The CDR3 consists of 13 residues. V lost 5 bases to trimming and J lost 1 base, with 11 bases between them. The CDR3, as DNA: TGCAGTGCTCCACAGGAGAAGAACACTGAAGCTTTCTTT. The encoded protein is CSAPQEKNTEAFF.

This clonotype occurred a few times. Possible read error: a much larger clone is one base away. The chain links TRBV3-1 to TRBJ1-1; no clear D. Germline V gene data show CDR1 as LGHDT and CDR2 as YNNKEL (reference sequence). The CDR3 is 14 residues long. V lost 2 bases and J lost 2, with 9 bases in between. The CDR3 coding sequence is TGTGCCAGCAGCCAACGGCGGGTTAACACTGAAGCTTTCTTT. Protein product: CASSQRRVNTEAFF.